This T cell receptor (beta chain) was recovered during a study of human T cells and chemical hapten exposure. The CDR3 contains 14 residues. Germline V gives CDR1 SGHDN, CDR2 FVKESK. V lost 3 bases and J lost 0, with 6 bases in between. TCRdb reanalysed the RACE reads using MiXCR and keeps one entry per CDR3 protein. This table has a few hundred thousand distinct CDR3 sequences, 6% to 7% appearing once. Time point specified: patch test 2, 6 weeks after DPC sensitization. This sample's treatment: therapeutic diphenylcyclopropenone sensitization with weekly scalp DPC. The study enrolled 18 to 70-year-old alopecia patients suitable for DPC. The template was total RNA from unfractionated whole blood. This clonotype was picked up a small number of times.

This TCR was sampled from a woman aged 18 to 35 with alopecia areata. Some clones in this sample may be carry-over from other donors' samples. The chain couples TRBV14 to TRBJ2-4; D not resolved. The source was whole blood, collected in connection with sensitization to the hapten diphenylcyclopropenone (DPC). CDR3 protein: CASSQHGAKNIQYF. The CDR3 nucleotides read TGTGCCAGCAGCCAGCACGGAGCCAAAAACATTCAGTACTTC.